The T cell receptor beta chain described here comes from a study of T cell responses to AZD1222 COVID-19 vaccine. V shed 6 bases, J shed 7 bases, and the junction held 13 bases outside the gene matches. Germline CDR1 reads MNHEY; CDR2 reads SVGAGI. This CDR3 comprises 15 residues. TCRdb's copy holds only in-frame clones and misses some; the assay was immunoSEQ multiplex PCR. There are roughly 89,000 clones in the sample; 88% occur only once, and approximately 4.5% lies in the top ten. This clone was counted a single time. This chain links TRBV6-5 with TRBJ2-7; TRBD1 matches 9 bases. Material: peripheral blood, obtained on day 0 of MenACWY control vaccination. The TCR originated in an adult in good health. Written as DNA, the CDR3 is TGTGCCAGCAGCCGTCCTGGGACAGGGATGTGGGAGCAGTACTTC. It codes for CASSRPGTGMWEQYF.